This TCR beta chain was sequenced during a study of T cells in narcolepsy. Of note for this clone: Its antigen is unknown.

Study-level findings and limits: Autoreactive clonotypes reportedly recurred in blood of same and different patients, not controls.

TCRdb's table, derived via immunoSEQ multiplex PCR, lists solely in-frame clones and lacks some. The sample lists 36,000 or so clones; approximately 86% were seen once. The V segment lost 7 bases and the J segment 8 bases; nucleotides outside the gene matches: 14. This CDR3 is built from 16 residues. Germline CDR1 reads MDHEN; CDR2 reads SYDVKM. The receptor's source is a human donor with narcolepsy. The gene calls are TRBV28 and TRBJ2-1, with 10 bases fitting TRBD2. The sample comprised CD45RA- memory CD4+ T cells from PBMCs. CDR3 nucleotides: TGTGCCAGCACAAGGGGCGGGGGACTAGCGTGGGATGAGCAGTTCTTC. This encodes CASTRGGGLAWDEQFF. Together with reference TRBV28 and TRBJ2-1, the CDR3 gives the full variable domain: DVKVTQSSRYLVKRTGEKVFLECVQDMDHENMFWYRQDPGLGLRLIYFSYDVKMKEKGDIPEGYSVSREKKERFSLILESASTNQTSMYLCASTRGGGLAWDEQFFGPGTRLTVL.